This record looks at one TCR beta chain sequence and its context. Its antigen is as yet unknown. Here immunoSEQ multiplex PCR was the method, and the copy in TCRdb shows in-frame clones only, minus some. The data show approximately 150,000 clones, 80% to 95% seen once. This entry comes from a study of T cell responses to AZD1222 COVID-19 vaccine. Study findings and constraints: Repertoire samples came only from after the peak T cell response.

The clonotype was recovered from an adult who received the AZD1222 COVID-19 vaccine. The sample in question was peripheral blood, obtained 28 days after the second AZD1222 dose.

The CDR3 sequence is CASSFRTSGTDTQYF. CDR3 in DNA: TGTGCCAGCAGCTTCCGGACTAGCGGCACAGATACGCAGTATTTT. This chain connects TRBV7-6 to TRBJ2-3; 9 bases agree with TRBD2. Germline trimming cut 3 bases from V and 1 base from J; bases unmatched to any gene: 2. Germline V gives CDR1 SGHVS, CDR2 FNYEAQ. This CDR3 spans 15 amino acids.